Below are 23 T cell receptor beta chains sequenced from a single sample in a study of shared T cell receptors in the human thymus. Some clones are missing from TCRdb's copy, which holds only in-frame ones; the method was immunoSEQ multiplex PCR. The sample includes roughly 710,000 clones, 70% to 90% of them seen just once. These data are also associated with another study on human thymus T cells.

The specimen was thymocytes. The receptor source for this set is a girl younger than two with a congenital heart defect.

This chain uses TRBV2 with TRBJ1-2; 10 bases fit TRBD1. The germline gives CDR1 SNHLY, CDR2 FYNNEI. The trim removed 6 bases at V and 4 bases at J, leaving 8 bases unmatched. The CDR3 spans 15 residues. The CDR3 DNA reads as TGTGCCAGCAGAGGGGGGACAGGGGCGAGCTATGGCTACACCTTC. It yields the protein CASRGGTGASYGYTF. Combining the CDR3 with reference TRBV2 and TRBJ1-2 gives the whole variable domain EPEVTQTPSHQVTQMGQEVILRCVPISNHLYFYWYRQILGQKVEFLVSFYNNEISEKSEIFDDQFSVERPDGSNFTLKIRSTKLEDSAMYFCASRGGTGASYGYTFGSGTRLTVV.

The CDR3 nucleotides read TGTGCCAGCAGACGGGTTGTAACCGCGAGGGACGAGCAGTACTTC. The encoded protein is CASRRVVTARDEQYF. V is TRBV5-5 and J is TRBJ2-7; the D gene is possibly TRBD2 (5 bases). Deletions cut 5 bases from V and 5 bases from J, with 20 bases between. There are 15 residues in the CDR3. CDR1 is SGHKS and CDR2 is YYEKEE in the germline V gene (reference sequence).

The chain carries TRBV4-3 and TRBJ1-4; D gene ambiguous. The V gene lost 4 bases and the J gene lost 0 bases, with 15 bases spanning the gap. The germline gives CDR1 LGHNA, CDR2 YSLEER. The CDR3 has 17 amino acids. CDR3 DNA: TGCGCCAGCAGCCCGACCGGAGCCCATGCAACTAATGAAAAACTGTTTTTT. Its protein product is CASSPTGAHATNEKLFF.

This clone has a single count. The genes are TRBV6-1 and TRBJ1-5, with D maybe TRBD1 (6 bases). This CDR3 has 15 amino acids. CDR1 and CDR2 from the germline V gene are MNHNS and SASEGT. Trimming shortened V by 8 bases and J by 4 bases, and 18 bases separated the two germline ends. The CDR3 DNA reads TGTGCCAGCGGAAAGACAGGCGGAGCTAATCAGCCCCAGCATTTT. This encodes CASGKTGGANQPQHF.

This chain uses TRBV7-9 with TRBJ1-1, with D possibly TRBD1 on 5 matching bases. Per germline, CDR1 SEHNR and CDR2 FQNEAQ (reference sequence). The CDR3 sequence is 14 residues long. The V end was cut by 5 bases, the J end by 0 bases, with 10 bases between. Written as DNA, the CDR3 is TGTGCCAGCAGCCTCGACAGACTGAACACTGAAGCTTTCTTT. This encodes CASSLDRLNTEAFF.

The chain combines TRBV7-9 with TRBJ1-2; D is unresolved. V was cut by 2 bases and J by 4 bases, with 14 bases left in between. Germline V gene sequence: CDR1 SEHNR, CDR2 FQNEAQ (reference sequence). This CDR3 is 15 amino acids long. In DNA form, the CDR3 reads TGTGCCAGCAGCTTATTAAGGGTGGGGAGCTATGGCTACACCTTC. The encoded protein is CASSLLRVGSYGYTF.

This chain links TRBV14 with TRBJ2-2; 7 nucleotides match TRBD2. The CDR3 has 16 residues. Germline CDR1 reads SGHDN; CDR2 reads FVKESK. V lost 5 bases, J lost 5 bases, and 11 bases stayed unmatched. The CDR3 nucleotides read TGTGCCAGCAGCTACCACCTAGCGGAGTTTACCGGGGAGCTGTTTTTT. It translates to CASSYHLAEFTGELFF. Looking up the rest from reference TRBV14 and TRBJ2-2 gives the full variable domain: EAGVTQFPSHSVIEKGQTVTLRCDPISGHDNLYWYRRVMGKEIKFLLHFVKESKQDESGMPNNRFLAERTGGTYSTLKVQPAELEDSGVYFCASSYHLAEFTGELFFGEGSRLTVL.

V gene TRBV5-1 combines with J gene TRBJ2-1, with 7 positions matching TRBD1. The J segment lost 0 bases and the V segment lost 1 base, leaving 4 bases of the junction unmatched. The CDR3 totals 16 residues. Germline lookup yields CDR1 SGHRS and CDR2 YFSETQ. Here the CDR3 DNA reads TGCGCCAGCAGCTTGACCGACAGGGCCTCCTACAATGAGCAGTTCTTC. It codes for CASSLTDRASYNEQFF.

This chain joins TRBV6-5 and TRBJ1-1; D is ambiguous. From germline, CDR1 is MNHEY and CDR2 SVGAGI. Trimming pared 6 bases from V and 1 base from J, leaving 15 bases between. CDR3 size: 15 residues. CDR3 loop: CASSPGAITNTEAFF. DNA for the CDR3: TGTGCCAGCAGCCCGGGAGCTATTACGAACACTGAAGCTTTCTTT.

This chain uses TRBV19 with TRBJ2-7; TRBD2 aligns across 7 bases. Trimming took 3 bases from V and 0 from J; bases not matched to a gene: 8. CDR3 size: 16 residues. Germline V gene lookup returns CDR1 LNHDA and CDR2 SQIVND (reference sequence). CDR3 amino acids: CASSMPPRGSSYEQYF. The CDR3 DNA reads TGTGCCAGTAGTATGCCCCCGCGGGGGAGCTCCTACGAGCAGTACTTC.

This clone was recorded only once. The gene calls are TRBV6-6 and TRBJ2-1; 7 bases align to TRBD2. The V and J ends lost 6 bases and 2 bases, in that order; junction bases with no gene match: 10. Looked up from germline, CDR1 is MNHNY and CDR2 is SVGAGI (reference sequence). This CDR3 is 16 amino acids long. CDR3 sequence (DNA): TGTGCCAGCAGGGGGGGGTCGGCTAGGCCCTACAATGAGCAGTTCTTC. Its translation is CASRGGSARPYNEQFF.

The CDR3 region has the DNA TGTGCCAGCAGTGGGGAGACATCGGATAATGAAAAACTGTTTTTT. Its protein is CASSGETSDNEKLFF. The rearrangement links TRBV25-1 to TRBJ1-4; D gene uncertain. This CDR3 region has 15 residues. Germline V gene data show CDR1 as MGHDK and CDR2 as SYGVNS. Trimming pared 4 bases from V and 4 bases from J, leaving 13 bases between.

CDR3 protein: CSVVGGNEQYF. CDR3 nucleotide sequence: TGCAGCGTTGTAGGGGGCAACGAGCAGTACTTC. The chain uses TRBV29-1 and TRBJ2-7; TRBD1 matches 7 bases. CDR1 is SQVTM and CDR2 is ANQGSEA in the germline V gene. V trimming: 4 bases; J trimming: 5 bases; junction bases outside the gene matches: 2. The CDR3 extends over 11 amino acids.

In this sample, this clone turned up a few times. The chain combines TRBV7-9 with TRBJ1-1; D remains ambiguous. V was trimmed by 1 base and J by 3 bases, leaving 12 bases between them. This CDR3 spans 15 amino acids. Per germline, CDR1 SEHNR and CDR2 FQNEAQ (reference sequence). In nucleotides, the CDR3 is TGTGCCAGCAGCTTAGGTGGGGAGGTGGACACTGAAGCTTTCTTT. Translation: CASSLGGEVDTEAFF.

The gene calls are TRBV9 and TRBJ1-4; D is perhaps TRBD1 (5 bases). CDR1 and CDR2 (germline): SGDLS, YYNGEE. The CDR3 is 14 residues long. V lost 1 base and J 3 bases, leaving 7 bases between the germline ends. CDR3 nucleotide sequence: TGTGCCAGCAGCGTAAGGGACTCTAATGAAAAACTGTTTTTT. This codes for CASSVRDSNEKLFF.

This sequence joins TRBV5-1 and TRBJ2-2; D perhaps matches TRBD2 (6 bases). V gave up 6 bases and J gave up 3 bases, with 15 bases separating them. Germline V CDR1 and CDR2: SGHRS, YFSETQ. The CDR3 has 15 amino acids. DNA of the CDR3: TGCGCCAGCACCTTAGGAGGGGATGACACCGGGGAGCTGTTTTTT. This gives the protein CASTLGGDDTGELFF.

This clone occurred once. The chain has TRBV9 and TRBJ2-2; 8 nucleotides line up with TRBD2. Germline V gene lookup returns CDR1 SGDLS and CDR2 YYNGEE. This CDR3 region has 17 residues. J lost 0 bases, V lost 4 bases, and 8 bases had no gene match. Here the CDR3 DNA reads TGTGCCAGCAGCTCGCCCCCCGGGGGGGCGAACACCGGGGAGCTGTTTTTT. Its translation: CASSSPPGGANTGELFF.

The chain carries TRBV7-9 and TRBJ1-2, with 10 bases lining up with TRBD1. This CDR3 region has 19 residues. The J segment lost 1 base and the V segment lost 4 bases, leaving 15 bases of the junction unmatched. Germline CDR1 and CDR2: SEHNR and FQNEAQ (reference sequence). The CDR3 DNA follows: TGTGCCAGCAGCTCCACATATGGGGGACAGGGGCTAGGTAACTATGGCTACACCTTC. Residues: CASSSTYGGQGLGNYGYTF.

This rearrangement joins TRBV10-3 to TRBJ1-3; D remains ambiguous. The germline V gene encodes CDR1 ENHRY and CDR2 SYGVKD. The CDR3 covers 16 residues. V shed 11 bases and J shed 0 bases, with 20 bases lying between them. Here the CDR3 DNA reads TGTGCCGGAGGAGCCGGGTGGCCGTACTCTGGAAACACCATATATTTT. It translates to CAGGAGWPYSGNTIYF.

CDR3 amino acids: CASSLAHPNYGYTF. The CDR3 region has the DNA TGTGCCAGCAGCTTGGCCCATCCAAACTATGGCTACACCTTC. The chain employs TRBV5-8 and TRBJ1-2, with D unclear. The ends were cut back, 0 bases at V and 2 bases at J, with 8 bases in the middle. CDR3 length: 14 residues. Germline assignment: CDR1 SGHTS and CDR2 YDEGEE.

The chain couples TRBV19 to TRBJ2-1, with 8 positions matching TRBD1. CDR1 and CDR2 (germline): LNHDA, SQIVND (reference sequence). The CDR3 loop spans 17 amino acids. The junction had 10 bases not matched to a gene; V was cut back by 2 bases and J by 4 bases. CDR3 DNA sequence: TGTGCCAGTAGTATAATCCCGAGACAGGGGCTATACAATGAGCAGTTCTTC. Amino acid sequence: CASSIIPRQGLYNEQFF.

For the CDR3, the DNA is TGTGCCAGCAGTCACCAGGGGCAGGGTGAAAAACTGTTTTTT. Translating gives CASSHQGQGEKLFF. This chain uses TRBV6-1 with TRBJ1-4, with D possibly matching TRBD1 (6 bases). V shed 5 bases and J shed 7 bases, with 14 bases lying between them. The CDR3 spans 14 residues. The V gene's germline CDR1 is MNHNS and CDR2 SASEGT.

This chain connects TRBV6-1 to TRBJ2-2, with unresolved D. This CDR3 spans 12 amino acids. The V and J ends lost 9 bases and 0 bases respectively, with 5 bases between them. CDR1 is MNHNS and CDR2 is SASEGT in the germline V gene. The DNA of the CDR3 is TGTGCCAGTAGATCGAACACCGGGGAGCTGTTTTTT. Its translation is CASRSNTGELFF.